These 18 T cell receptor beta chains were sequenced from one sample in a study of cytomegalovirus exposure and HLA in healthy donors. With 60 Vbeta and 13 Jbeta primers, the PCR was carried out. Profiling relied on immunoSEQ multiplex PCR, and the TCRdb table lists in-frame clones only, not all of them. This sample has a few hundred thousand clones, with roughly 80% found just once. The sample consisted of PBMCs. Receptor source: a young man in good health and CMV-seronegative.

The rearrangement uses TRBV2 and TRBJ2-7, with 9 bases aligning to TRBD2. J gave up 4 bases and V 7 bases, and 5 bases lay outside the gene matches. This CDR3 is 13 amino acids long. The germline gives CDR1 SNHLY, CDR2 FYNNEI. The CDR3 region is CASKGGGEYEQYF. The CDR3 coding sequence is TGTGCCAGCAAGGGCGGGGGGGAGTACGAGCAGTACTTC.

As regards this clone: The same CDR3 is also encoded by other DNA sequences in this sample. This rearrangement joins TRBV28 to TRBJ2-2; TRBD2 aligns across 9 bases. V shed 8 bases, J shed 0 bases, and the junction held 4 bases outside the gene matches. The germline CDR1 and CDR2 sequences are MDHEN and SYDVKM. The CDR3 has 15 residues. The CDR3 is CASRGGGTNTGELFF. DNA for the CDR3: TGTGCCAGCCGCGGGGGGGGAACGAACACCGGGGAGCTGTTTTTT.

V usage is TRBV5-1 and J usage is TRBJ2-5; 8 bases agree with TRBD2. Germline V gene lookup returns CDR1 SGHRS and CDR2 YFSETQ. With 2 bases clipped from V and 5 bases from J, the junction kept 11 bases outside the gene matches. The CDR3 runs 16 residues. The CDR3 reads CASSLSPSGGGETQYF. CDR3 coding DNA: TGCGCCAGCAGCTTATCCCCAAGCGGGGGAGGGGAGACCCAGTACTTC.

The chain uses TRBV4-3 and TRBJ2-2; 13 bases map to TRBD2. V lost 0 bases, J lost 2 bases, and 9 bases stayed unmatched. Germline lookup yields CDR1 LGHNA and CDR2 YSLEER. There are 20 residues in the CDR3. For the CDR3, the DNA is TGCGCCAGCAGCCAAGACGCTTGGACTAGCGGGGGCGCCAACACCGGGGAGCTGTTTTTT. This sequence encodes CASSQDAWTSGGANTGELFF.

Worth noting for this clone: The junction differs from germline at one of its ends, possibly a read error. The same CDR3 is also encoded by other DNA sequences in this sample. The chain carries TRBV5-4 and TRBJ2-3, with 11 bases lining up with TRBD2. The CDR3 has 15 residues. Germline V lookup: CDR1 SGHNT, CDR2 YYREEE (reference sequence). Here the CDR3 DNA reads TGTGCCAGCAGCTTGCTAGCGGGGGGCACGGATACGCAGTATTTT. Amino acid sequence: CASSLLAGGTDTQYF.

The chain links TRBV28 to TRBJ2-3, with 12 bases aligning to TRBD1. This CDR3 spans 17 amino acids. From germline, CDR1 is MDHEN and CDR2 SYDVKM. V dropped 4 bases and J dropped 4; count of bases not matched to a gene: 9. CDR3 in amino acids: CASSSRDRGRIADTQYF. The CDR3 region has the DNA TGTGCCAGCAGTTCGCGGGACAGGGGGCGTATCGCAGATACGCAGTATTTT.

V usage is TRBV28 and J usage is TRBJ1-2, with unresolved D. CDR1 and CDR2 (germline): MDHEN, SYDVKM. CDR3 size: 11 residues. Deletions cut 10 bases from V and 7 bases from J, with 13 bases between. The CDR3 loop reads CATSPLRGYTF. CDR3 sequence (DNA): TGTGCCACCAGCCCCCTGCGTGGCTACACCTTC.

This chain joins TRBV5-4 and TRBJ1-4; 8 bases map to TRBD1. Trimming took 4 bases from V and 3 from J; bases not matched to a gene: 5. Germline V gives CDR1 SGHNT, CDR2 YYREEE (reference sequence). The CDR3 loop spans 15 amino acids. CDR3 nucleotides: TGTGCCAGCAGCCTCGGACAGGGCCCTAATGAAAAACTGTTTTTT. Amino acid sequence: CASSLGQGPNEKLFF.

J is TRBJ2-2 and V is TRBV9, with 9 positions matching TRBD1. The V segment lost 2 bases and the J segment 5 bases; nucleotides outside the gene matches: 7. Germline values: CDR1 SGDLS, CDR2 YYNGEE. CDR3 length: 16 amino acids. CDR3 sequence: CASSVTGGASTGELFF. CDR3 DNA sequence: TGTGCCAGCAGCGTCACAGGGGGCGCATCTACCGGGGAGCTGTTTTTT.

The chain joins TRBV9 to TRBJ2-3; D gene unclear. V lost 4 bases, J lost 0 bases, and 3 bases lay in between. Germline CDR1 is SGDLS and CDR2 is YYNGEE. The CDR3 sequence is 12 residues long. As DNA, the CDR3 is TGTGCCAGCAGCCCGAGCACAGATACGCAGTATTTT. As protein: CASSPSTDTQYF.

The V call is TRBV19, the J call TRBJ2-1; 8 nucleotides agree with TRBD2. With 7 bases clipped from V and 8 bases from J, the junction kept 16 bases outside the gene matches. Looked up from germline, CDR1 is LNHDA and CDR2 is SQIVND (reference sequence). The CDR3 runs to 16 residues. The CDR3 protein is CASTPRSGGVVDEQFF. The CDR3 DNA reads as TGTGCCAGTACCCCTAGGAGCGGGGGAGTTGTGGATGAGCAGTTCTTC. Full variable domain (rest looked up from reference TRBV19 and TRBJ2-1): DGGITQSPKYLFRKEGQNVTLSCEQNLNHDAMYWYRQDPGQGLRLIYYSQIVNDFQKGDIAEGYSVSREKKESFPLTVTSAQKNPTAFYLCASTPRSGGVVDEQFFGPGTRLTVL.

This chain joins TRBV6-1 and TRBJ2-7, with D tentatively TRBD1 (5 bases). This CDR3 is built from 14 residues. Trimming cost V 6 bases and J 5 bases, with 17 bases left between them. From germline, CDR1 is MNHNS and CDR2 SASEGT. Written as DNA, the CDR3 is TGTGCCAGCAGAACAGGTCGCATCAGCGACGAGCAGTACTTC. Its translation is CASRTGRISDEQYF.

This chain connects TRBV7-3 to TRBJ1-2; D is perhaps TRBD1 (6 bases). The V gene lost 9 bases and the J gene lost 4 bases, with 15 bases spanning the gap. From germline, CDR1 is SGHTA and CDR2 FQGTGA. The CDR3 covers 13 residues. In DNA form, the CDR3 reads TGTGCCAGGGCCCGGGACAAGACCTATGGCTACACCTTC. Its protein is CARARDKTYGYTF.

The chain carries TRBV6-1 and TRBJ2-7; 12 bases line up with TRBD1. V lost 5 bases and J lost 5; bases outside the gene matches: 7. The CDR3 totals 15 residues. The germline gives CDR1 MNHNS, CDR2 SASEGT. In nucleotides, the CDR3 is TGTGCCAGCAGTCCACCGGGGACAGGGGGCCACGAGCAGTACTTC. Its protein is CASSPPGTGGHEQYF.

This chain links TRBV5-6 with TRBJ2-3; D may be TRBD1 (6 bases). V was pared by 4 bases and J by 4 bases, with 16 bases between. Germline values: CDR1 SGHDT, CDR2 YYEEEE. CDR3 size: 15 residues. The CDR3 protein is CASSPPGPGADTQYF. DNA for the CDR3: TGTGCCAGCAGCCCGCCGGGGCCAGGGGCAGATACGCAGTATTTT. Combining the CDR3 with reference TRBV5-6 and TRBJ2-3 gives the whole variable domain DAGVTQSPTHLIKTRGQQVTLRCSPKSGHDTVSWYQQALGQGPQFIFQYYEEEERQRGNFPDRFSGHQFPNYSSELNVNALLLGDSALYLCASSPPGPGADTQYFGPGTRLTVL.

Comments on this clone: The junction does not match germline at one end; this may be a read error. This chain joins TRBV4-1 and TRBJ2-6; 7 nucleotides agree with TRBD1. The germline V gene has CDR1 MGHRA and CDR2 YSYEKL. This CDR3 has 20 amino acids. The CDR3 region has the DNA TGCGCCAGCAGCCAAGAATGGGACAGCCCTTGGGGCTCTGGGGCCAGCGTCCTGACTTTC. Translation: CASSQEWDSPWGSGASVLTF.

The rearrangement joins TRBV5-5 to TRBJ1-1, with no clear D. The CDR3 length is 12 residues. From germline, CDR1 is SGHKS and CDR2 YYEKEE (reference sequence). The V and J ends lost 0 bases and 8 bases respectively, with 8 bases between them. The CDR3: CASSLVSWEAFF. In DNA, the CDR3 is TGTGCCAGCAGCTTGGTCAGTTGGGAAGCTTTCTTT.

The V call is TRBV4-1, the J call TRBJ1-2; D not certain. Germline V gives CDR1 MGHRA, CDR2 YSYEKL. The CDR3 has 16 residues. Trimming stripped 1 base from V and 6 bases from J, with 18 bases between. In DNA, the CDR3 is TGCGCCAGCAGCCAAGGCCCTGAGGGATTGAAGGATGGCTACACCTTC. It is translated as CASSQGPEGLKDGYTF.